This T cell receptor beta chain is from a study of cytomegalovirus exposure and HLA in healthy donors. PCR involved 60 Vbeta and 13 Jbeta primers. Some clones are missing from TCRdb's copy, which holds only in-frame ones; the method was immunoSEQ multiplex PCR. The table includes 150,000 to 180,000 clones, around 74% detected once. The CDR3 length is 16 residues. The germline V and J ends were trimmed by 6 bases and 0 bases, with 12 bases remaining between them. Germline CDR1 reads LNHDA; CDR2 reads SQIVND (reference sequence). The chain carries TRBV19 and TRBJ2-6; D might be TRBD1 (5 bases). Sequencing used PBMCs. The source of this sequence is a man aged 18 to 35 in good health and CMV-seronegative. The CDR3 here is CASSNSGSSGANVLTF. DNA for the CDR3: TGTGCCAGTAGCAACTCAGGGTCCTCTGGGGCCAACGTCCTGACTTTC.